This TCR beta chain was sequenced in a study of cytomegalovirus exposure and HLA in healthy donors. PCR involved 60 Vbeta and 13 Jbeta primers. Method: immunoSEQ multiplex PCR; TCRdb's copy keeps in-frame clones and lacks some. The data show 200,000 to 250,000 clones, 75% to 85% seen once. General study points: Researchers reportedly found TCR beta sequences accurately predicted most subjects' HLA-A and HLA-B alleles. Other equally common chains were less clonally expanded than HLA-associated TCR beta chains, a later analysis showed. Likely technical artifact: a cluster of highly shared sequence variants.

The CDR3 spans 15 residues. From germline, CDR1 is MRHNA and CDR2 SNTAGT. The ends lost 0 bases at V and 3 bases at J; junction bases unmatched: 4. As for this clone: Its antigen is not identified.

The TCR sequence derives from a woman aged 60-70 years in good health and CMV-seropositive. This rearrangement joins TRBV6-4 to TRBJ1-1; 7 bases are shared with TRBD1. Sequencing input: PBMCs. CDR3 protein: CASSDSRQGDTEAFF. The CDR3 nucleotides read TGTGCCAGCAGTGACTCGCGACAGGGAGACACTGAAGCTTTCTTT.